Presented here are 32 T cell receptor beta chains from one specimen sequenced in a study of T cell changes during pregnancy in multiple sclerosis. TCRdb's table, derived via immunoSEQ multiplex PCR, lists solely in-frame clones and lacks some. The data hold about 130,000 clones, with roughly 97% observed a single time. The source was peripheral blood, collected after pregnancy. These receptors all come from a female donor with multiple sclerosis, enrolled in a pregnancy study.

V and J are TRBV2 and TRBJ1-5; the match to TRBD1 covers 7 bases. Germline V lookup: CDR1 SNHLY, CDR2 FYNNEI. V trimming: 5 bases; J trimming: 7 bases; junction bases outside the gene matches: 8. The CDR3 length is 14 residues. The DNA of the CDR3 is TGTGCCAGCAGTCTAGACAGGGCGGGGCAGCCCCAGCATTTT. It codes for CASSLDRAGQPQHF. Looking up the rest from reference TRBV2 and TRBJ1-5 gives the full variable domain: EPEVTQTPSHQVTQMGQEVILRCVPISNHLYFYWYRQILGQKVEFLVSFYNNEISEKSEIFDDQFSVERPDGSNFTLKIRSTKLEDSAMYFCASSLDRAGQPQHFGDGTRLSIL.

The CDR3 sequence: CASSPTESGRAGRQYF. The CDR3 nucleotides are TGTGCCAGCTCCCCCACAGAGAGCGGGAGGGCCGGCCGGCAGTACTTC. The chain employs TRBV18 and TRBJ2-7; 10 nucleotides agree with TRBD2. The trim removed 6 bases at V and 9 bases at J, leaving 17 bases unmatched. The CDR3 loop spans 16 amino acids. CDR1 and CDR2 (germline): KGHSH, LQKENI.

CDR3 nucleotides: TGTGCCAGCAGCTTGCTCCTTAGGAGCGGGAGTATCCATGAGCAGTTCTTC. Translating gives CASSLLLRSGSIHEQFF. The chain uses TRBV5-4 and TRBJ2-1; 8 positions agree with TRBD2. The CDR3 covers 17 residues. Trimming cost V 1 base and J 8 bases; bases outside gene matches: 14. From germline, CDR1 is SGHNT and CDR2 YYREEE (reference sequence).

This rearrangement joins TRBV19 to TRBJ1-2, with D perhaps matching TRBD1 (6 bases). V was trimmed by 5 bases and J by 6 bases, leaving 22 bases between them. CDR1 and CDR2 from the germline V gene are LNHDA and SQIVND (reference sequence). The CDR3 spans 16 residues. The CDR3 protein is CASSVHPSWGGDGYTF. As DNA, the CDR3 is TGTGCCAGTAGTGTACACCCCTCGTGGGGGGGCGATGGCTACACCTTC.

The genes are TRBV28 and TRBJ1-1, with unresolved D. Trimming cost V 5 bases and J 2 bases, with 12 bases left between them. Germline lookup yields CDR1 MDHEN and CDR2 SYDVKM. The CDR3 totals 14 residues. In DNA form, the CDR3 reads TGTGCCAGCAGTCCCCCAGTGTCCAACACTGAAGCTTTCTTT. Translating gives CASSPPVSNTEAFF.

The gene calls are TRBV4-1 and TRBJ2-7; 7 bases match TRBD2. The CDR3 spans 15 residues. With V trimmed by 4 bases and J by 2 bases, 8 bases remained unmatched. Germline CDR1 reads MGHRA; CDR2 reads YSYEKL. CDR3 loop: CASSPGEGNPYEQYF. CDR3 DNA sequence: TGCGCCAGCAGCCCTGGGGAGGGGAACCCCTACGAGCAGTACTTC.

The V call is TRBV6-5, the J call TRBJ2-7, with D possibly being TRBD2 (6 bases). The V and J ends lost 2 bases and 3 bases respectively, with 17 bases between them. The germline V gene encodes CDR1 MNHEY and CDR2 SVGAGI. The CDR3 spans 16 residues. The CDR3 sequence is CASSYQPRGYSYEQYF. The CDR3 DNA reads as TGTGCCAGCAGTTACCAGCCACGGGGGTACAGCTACGAGCAGTACTTC.

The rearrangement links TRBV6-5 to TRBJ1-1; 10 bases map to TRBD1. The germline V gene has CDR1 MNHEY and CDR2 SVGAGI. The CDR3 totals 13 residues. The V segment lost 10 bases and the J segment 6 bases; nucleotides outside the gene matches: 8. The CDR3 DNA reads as TGTGCCACCGGACGGGACAGGGGATCTGAAGCTTTCTTT. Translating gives CATGRDRGSEAFF.

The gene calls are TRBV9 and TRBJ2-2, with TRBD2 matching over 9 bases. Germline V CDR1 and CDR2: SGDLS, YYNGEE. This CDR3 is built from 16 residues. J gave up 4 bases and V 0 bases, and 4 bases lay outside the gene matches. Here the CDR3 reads CASSVGASGITGELFF. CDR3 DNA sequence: TGTGCCAGCAGCGTAGGTGCTAGCGGGATCACCGGGGAGCTGTTTTTT.

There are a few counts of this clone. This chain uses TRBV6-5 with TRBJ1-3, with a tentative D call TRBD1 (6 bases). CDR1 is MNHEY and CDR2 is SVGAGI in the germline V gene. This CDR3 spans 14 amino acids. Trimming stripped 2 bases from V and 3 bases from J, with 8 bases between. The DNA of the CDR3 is TGTGCCAGCAGTTACGGGACAAATGGAAACACCATATATTTT. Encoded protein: CASSYGTNGNTIYF.

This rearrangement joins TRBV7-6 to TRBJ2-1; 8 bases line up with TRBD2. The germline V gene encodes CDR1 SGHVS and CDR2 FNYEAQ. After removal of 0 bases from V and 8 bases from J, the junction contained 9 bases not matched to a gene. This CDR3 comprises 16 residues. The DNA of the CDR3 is TGTGCCAGCAGCTTAGCGGTCGGGAGGGCGGGAGATGAGCAGTTCTTC. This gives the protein CASSLAVGRAGDEQFF.

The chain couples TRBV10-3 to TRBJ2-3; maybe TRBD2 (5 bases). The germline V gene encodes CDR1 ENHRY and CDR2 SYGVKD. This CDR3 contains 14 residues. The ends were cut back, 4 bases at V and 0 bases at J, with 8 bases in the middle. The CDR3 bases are TGTGCCATCAGTGCGGGAATTAGCACAGATACGCAGTATTTT. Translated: CAISAGISTDTQYF.

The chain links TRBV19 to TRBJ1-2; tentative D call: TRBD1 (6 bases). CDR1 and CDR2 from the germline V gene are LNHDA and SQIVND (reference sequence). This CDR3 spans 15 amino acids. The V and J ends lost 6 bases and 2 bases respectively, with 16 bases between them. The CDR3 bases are TGTGCCAGTAGCGTGACAGGAAGGGGCAACTATGGCTACACCTTC. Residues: CASSVTGRGNYGYTF.

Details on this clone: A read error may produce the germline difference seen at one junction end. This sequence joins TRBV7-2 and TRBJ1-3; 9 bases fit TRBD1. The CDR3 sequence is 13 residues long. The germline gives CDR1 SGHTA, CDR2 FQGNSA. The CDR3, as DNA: TGTGCCAGCAGCCTGGACAGGGGAAGCACCATATATTTT. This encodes CASSLDRGSTIYF. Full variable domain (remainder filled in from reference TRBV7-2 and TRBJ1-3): GAGVSQSPSNKVTEKGKDVELRCDPISGHTALYWYRQSLGQGLEFLIYFQGNSAPDKSGLPSDRFSAERTGGSVSTLTIQRTQQEDSAVYLCASSLDRGSTIYFGEGSWLTVV.

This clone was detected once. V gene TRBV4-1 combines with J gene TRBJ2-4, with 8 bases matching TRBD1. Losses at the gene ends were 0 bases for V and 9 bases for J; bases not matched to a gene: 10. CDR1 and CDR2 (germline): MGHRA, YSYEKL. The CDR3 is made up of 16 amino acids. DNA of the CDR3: TGCGCCAGCAGCCAAGAGTCTACAGGGGGGTTTGCCATTCAGTACTTC. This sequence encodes CASSQESTGGFAIQYF.

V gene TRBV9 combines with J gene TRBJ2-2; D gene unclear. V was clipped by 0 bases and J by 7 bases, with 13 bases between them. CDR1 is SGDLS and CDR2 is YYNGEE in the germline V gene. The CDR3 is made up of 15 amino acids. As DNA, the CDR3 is TGTGCCAGCAGCGTAGAAGGCAGTACGGGCGGGGAGCTGTTTTTT. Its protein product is CASSVEGSTGGELFF.

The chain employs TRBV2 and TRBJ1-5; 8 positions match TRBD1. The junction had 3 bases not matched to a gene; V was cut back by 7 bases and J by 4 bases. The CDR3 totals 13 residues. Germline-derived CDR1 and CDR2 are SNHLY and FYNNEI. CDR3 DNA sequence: TGTGCCAGCATGGACAGGGAAAATCAGCCCCAGCATTTT. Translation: CASMDRENQPQHF.

CDR3 in DNA: TGTGCCAGTAGCACGACAGCAGGATATGGCTACACCTTC. This sequence encodes CASSTTAGYGYTF. The chain links TRBV19 to TRBJ1-2, with TRBD1 as a possible D gene (5 bases). V lost 6 bases, J lost 5 bases, and 13 bases lay in between. Germline CDR1 is LNHDA and CDR2 is SQIVND (reference sequence). CDR3 length equals 13 residues.

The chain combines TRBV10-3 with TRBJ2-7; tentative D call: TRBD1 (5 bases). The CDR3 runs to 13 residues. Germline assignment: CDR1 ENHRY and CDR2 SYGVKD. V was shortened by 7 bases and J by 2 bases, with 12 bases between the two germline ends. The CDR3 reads CAIKPDNTYEQYF. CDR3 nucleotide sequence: TGTGCCATCAAGCCGGACAACACCTACGAGCAGTACTTC.

The CDR3 sequence is CASSGGTNLYNEQFF. The CDR3, as DNA: TGCGCCAGCAGTGGAGGGACTAATCTTTACAATGAGCAGTTCTTC. V gene TRBV5-1 combines with J gene TRBJ2-1, with TRBD2 matching 7 bases. The germline V gene encodes CDR1 SGHRS and CDR2 YFSETQ. Trimming took 5 bases from V and 4 from J; bases not matched to a gene: 9. The CDR3 contains 15 residues.

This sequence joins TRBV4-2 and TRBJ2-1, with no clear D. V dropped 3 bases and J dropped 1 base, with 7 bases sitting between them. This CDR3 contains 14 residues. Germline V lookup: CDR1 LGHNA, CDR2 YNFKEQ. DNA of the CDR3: TGTGCCAGCAGCCAGCAGAATTCCTACAATGAGCAGTTCTTC. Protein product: CASSQQNSYNEQFF.

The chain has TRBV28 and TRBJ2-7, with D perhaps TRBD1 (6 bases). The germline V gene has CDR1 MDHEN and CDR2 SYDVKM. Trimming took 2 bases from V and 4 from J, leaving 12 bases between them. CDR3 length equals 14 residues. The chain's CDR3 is CASSLPQGPYEQYF. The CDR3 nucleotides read TGTGCCAGCAGTTTACCCCAGGGGCCTTACGAGCAGTACTTC.

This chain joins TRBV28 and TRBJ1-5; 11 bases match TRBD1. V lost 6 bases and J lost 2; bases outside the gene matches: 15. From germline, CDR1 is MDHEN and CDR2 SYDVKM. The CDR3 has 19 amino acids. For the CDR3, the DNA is TGTGCCAGCAGACGTGAAGGGACAGGGGGAGCCTTGCGCAATCAGCCCCAGCATTTT. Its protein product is CASRREGTGGALRNQPQHF.

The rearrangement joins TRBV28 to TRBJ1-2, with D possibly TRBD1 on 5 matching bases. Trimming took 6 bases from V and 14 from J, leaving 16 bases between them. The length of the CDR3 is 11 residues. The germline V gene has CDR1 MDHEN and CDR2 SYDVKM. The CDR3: CASSLGHYSTF. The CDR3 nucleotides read TGTGCCAGCAGCCTGGGGCACTACTCTACCTTC.

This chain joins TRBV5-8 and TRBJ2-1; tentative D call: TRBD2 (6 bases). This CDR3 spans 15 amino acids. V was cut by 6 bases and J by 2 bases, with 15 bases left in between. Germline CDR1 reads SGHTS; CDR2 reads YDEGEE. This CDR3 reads CASTYPGLPYNEQFF. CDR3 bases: TGTGCCAGCACTTATCCGGGACTTCCCTACAATGAGCAGTTCTTC.

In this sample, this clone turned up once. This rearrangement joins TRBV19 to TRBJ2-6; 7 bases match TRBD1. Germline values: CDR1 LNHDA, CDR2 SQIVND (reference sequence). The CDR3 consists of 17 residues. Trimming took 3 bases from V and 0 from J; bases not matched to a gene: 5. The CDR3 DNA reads TGTGCCAGTAGTATGTGGGGACAGAGCTCTGGGGCCAACGTCCTGACTTTC. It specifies CASSMWGQSSGANVLTF.

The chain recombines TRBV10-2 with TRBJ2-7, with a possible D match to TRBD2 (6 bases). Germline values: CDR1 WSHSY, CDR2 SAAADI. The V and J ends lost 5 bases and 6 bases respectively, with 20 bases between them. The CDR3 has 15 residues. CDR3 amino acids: CASSNSGVRGGEQYF. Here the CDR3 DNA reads TGCGCCAGCAGTAACTCCGGAGTTCGGGGAGGCGAGCAGTACTTC.

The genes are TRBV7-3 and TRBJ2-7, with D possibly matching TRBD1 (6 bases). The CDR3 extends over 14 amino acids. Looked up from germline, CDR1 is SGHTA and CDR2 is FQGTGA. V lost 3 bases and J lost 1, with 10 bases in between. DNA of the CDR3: TGTGCCAGCAGCTTGTCAGGGGATTCCTACGAGCAGTACTTC. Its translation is CASSLSGDSYEQYF.

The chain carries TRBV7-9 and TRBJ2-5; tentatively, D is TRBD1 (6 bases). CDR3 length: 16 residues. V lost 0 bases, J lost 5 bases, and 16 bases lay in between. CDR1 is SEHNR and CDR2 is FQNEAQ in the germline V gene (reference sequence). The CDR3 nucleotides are TGTGCCAGCAGCTTAGCAATAGGTACAGGGTGGGAGACCCAGTACTTC. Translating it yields CASSLAIGTGWETQYF.

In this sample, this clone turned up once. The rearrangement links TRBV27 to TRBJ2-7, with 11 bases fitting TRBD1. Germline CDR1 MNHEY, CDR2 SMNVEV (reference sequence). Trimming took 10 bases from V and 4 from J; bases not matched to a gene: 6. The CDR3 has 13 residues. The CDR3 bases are TGTGCCACCTCCGGGACAGGGGGGTACGAGCAGTACTTC. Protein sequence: CATSGTGGYEQYF.

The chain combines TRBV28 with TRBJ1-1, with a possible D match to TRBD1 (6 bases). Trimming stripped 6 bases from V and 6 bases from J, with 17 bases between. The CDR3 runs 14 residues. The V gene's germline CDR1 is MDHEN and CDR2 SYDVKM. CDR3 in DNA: TGTGCCAGCAGCTACGTCGGGGGGGCGGCTGAAGCTTTCTTT. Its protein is CASSYVGGAAEAFF.

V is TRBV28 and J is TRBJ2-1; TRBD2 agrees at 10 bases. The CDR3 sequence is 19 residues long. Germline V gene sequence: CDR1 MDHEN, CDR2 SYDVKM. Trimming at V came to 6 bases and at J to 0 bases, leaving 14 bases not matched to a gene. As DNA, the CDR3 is TGTGCCAGCAGGACAACAGGGACGGCTAGCGGGAGCTCCTACAATGAGCAGTTCTTC. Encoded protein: CASRTTGTASGSSYNEQFF.